This is a list of T cell receptor beta chains from one sample in a study of cytomegalovirus exposure and HLA in healthy donors. Data came from immunoSEQ multiplex PCR; TCRdb stores just in-frame clones and leaves some out. The sample consists of some 170,000 clones, under 85% of them appearing once. Sequencing was done on a sample of PBMCs. The source is a male donor in good health and CMV-seronegative. Both conserved end residues are part of each CDR3. D genes are given only for firm matches. Expanded clones are given a class, and other clones once, few, many or no size at all.

size | D | J | V | DNA | CDR3
- | - | TRBJ2-1 | TRBV5-8 | TGTGCCAGCAGCCACAGGGAAACCTCCTACAATGAGCAGTTCTTC | CASSHRETSYNEQFF
- | - | TRBJ1-1 | TRBV5-4 | TGTGCCAGCAGCTTGGCTGGCAGTGACACTGAAGCTTTCTTT | CASSLAGSDTEAFF
- | - | TRBJ2-1 | TRBV6-5 | TGTGCCAGCAGTTACTCGAAGGCCAGGGGATACAATGAGCAGTTCTTC | CASSYSKARGYNEQFF
- | - | TRBJ1-2 | TRBV13 | TGTGCCAGCAGCTTAGAGTCAGGGGCGCAGGGCTACACCTTC | CASSLESGAQGYTF
- | - | TRBJ2-3 | TRBV7-9 | TGTGCCAGCAGCGCCGGGACTTTGGATACGCAGTATTTT | CASSAGTLDTQYF
- | TRBD2 | TRBJ2-2 | TRBV25-1 | TGTGCCAGCAGTGAGCTAGCGGGGGGCCTTAACACCGGGGAGCTGTTTTTT | CASSELAGGLNTGELFF
- | - | TRBJ2-3 | TRBV7-2 | TGTGCCAGCAGCCCGGGAACGGGTTCAGATACGCAGTATTTT | CASSPGTGSDTQYF
once | - | TRBJ2-2 | TRBV5-1 | TGCGCCAGCAGCTTGGTTGTGGGGCCCGGGGAGCTGTTTTTT | CASSLVVGPGELFF
- | - | TRBJ2-1 | TRBV10-2 | TGCGCCAGCAGTCCAGGGCGTGGGAATGAGCAGTTCTTC | CASSPGRGNEQFF
- | TRBD1 | TRBJ1-1 | TRBV14 | TGTGCCAGCAGCCCCAAGGACAGGGGCTCGGGGGCTTTCTTT | CASSPKDRGSGAFF
- | - | TRBJ2-1 | TRBV10-3 | TGTGCCATCAGGCCTCCGGGGTCAAGGGATGAGCAGTTCTTC | CAIRPPGSRDEQFF
- | - | TRBJ2-2 | TRBV15 | TGTGCCACCAGCTCACACCCGCATCAGGGGACCGGGGAGCTGTTTTTT | CATSSHPHQGTGELFF
once | TRBD1 | TRBJ1-3 | TRBV4-3 | TGCGCCAGCAGCCCTGGGACAGGGGGCGCCTCTGGAAACACCATATATTTT | CASSPGTGGASGNTIYF
- | - | TRBJ1-5 | TRBV28 | TGTGCCAGCAGTTTATTTCTCCAGCCCCAGCATTTT | CASSLFLQPQHF
- | TRBD2 | TRBJ2-7 | TRBV14 | TGTGCCAGCAGCCAAGCATTAGCGGGAATATACGAGCAGTACTTC | CASSQALAGIYEQYF
- | TRBD1 | TRBJ1-6 | TRBV4-2 | TGTGCCAGCAGCCAAGAACTGGGACAGCGAAATTCACCCCTCCACTTT | CASSQELGQRNSPLHF
- | - | TRBJ2-1 | TRBV15 | TGTGCCACCAGCAGAGCGGGGGGCACCTACAATGAGCAGTTCTTC | CATSRAGGTYNEQFF
once | TRBD2 | TRBJ2-1 | TRBV11-2 | TGTGCCAGCAGCTTACGGGCGGGGGGTTTTCGAAATGAGCAGTTCTTC | CASSLRAGGFRNEQFF
- | TRBD2 | TRBJ2-1 | TRBV6-5 | TGTGCCAGCAGGCGGGAGACCTACAATGAGCAGTTCTTC | CASRRETYNEQFF
- | - | TRBJ1-2 | TRBV5-6 | TGTGCCAGCGCCTTGCTCCGGGACTGGATCTATGGCTACACCTTC | CASALLRDWIYGYTF
- | TRBD2 | TRBJ2-1 | TRBV9 | TGTGCCAGCACCCGACGCGGGACTAGCGGCTACAATGAGCAGTTCTTC | CASTRRGTSGYNEQFF
- | - | TRBJ1-2 | TRBV27 | TGTGCCAGCAGACCCTTACAGAAATCTTATGGCTACACCTTC | CASRPLQKSYGYTF
- | TRBD1 | TRBJ1-5 | TRBV27 | TGTGCCAGCAGTTTAGAGGGACAGATCCAGCATTTT | CASSLEGQIQHF
- | - | TRBJ1-4 | TRBV5-6 | TGTGCCAGCAGCTTGGCCGGCAGGGCGCTTTTGGAAAAACTGTTTTTT | CASSLAGRALLEKLFF
- | - | TRBJ2-6 | TRBV27 | TGTGCCAGCAGTCTGGGCTCCTCTGGGGCCAACGTCCTGACTTTC | CASSLGSSGANVLTF
once | TRBD1 | TRBJ1-3 | TRBV2 | TGTGCCAGCAGTGAAAGGACAGGACTAGGAAACACCATATATTTT | CASSERTGLGNTIYF
- | TRBD1 | TRBJ1-2 | TRBV6-5 | TGTGCCAGCTACCGGGACAGGCTAGCTAACTATGGCTACACCTTC | CASYRDRLANYGYTF
few | TRBD1 | TRBJ2-5 | TRBV6-5 | TGTGCCAGCAGTTACTCGACGGGACAGGGAAGTCTTACCCAGTACTTC | CASSYSTGQGSLTQYF
- | TRBD2 | TRBJ2-3 | TRBV6-4 | TGTGCCAGCAGTAGGGAAGCGGGGGTCACAGATACGCAGTATTTT | CASSREAGVTDTQYF
- | TRBD2 | TRBJ2-1 | TRBV4-3 | TGCGCCAGCAGCCATGGGACTAGCGGGAGGGCCAAAGTGAACAATGAGCAGTTCTTC | CASSHGTSGRAKVNNEQFF
- | TRBD2 | TRBJ2-1 | TRBV15 | TGTGCCACCAGCAGAAACCCTAGCGGGAGTACGGCTGAGCAGTTCTTC | CATSRNPSGSTAEQFF
- | - | TRBJ1-3 | TRBV30 | TGTGCCTGGAGTGTATCCCTCTCTGGAAACACCATATATTTT | CAWSVSLSGNTIYF
- | TRBD1 | TRBJ1-1 | TRBV25-1 | TGTGCCAGCAGTGAATATACCCCGGGACAGGGCGGCGCCACTGAAGCTTTCTTT | CASSEYTPGQGGATEAFF
- | - | TRBJ2-5 | TRBV5-1 | TGCGCCAGCAGCTTGGTAAAGGGACTGGAGACCCAGTACTTC | CASSLVKGLETQYF
- | TRBD2 | TRBJ2-1 | TRBV6-1 | TGTGCCAGCAGTCATCCGGGACTAGCGAGCAATGAGCAGTTCTTC | CASSHPGLASNEQFF
few | - | TRBJ2-5 | TRBV6-1 | TGTGCCAGCAGTGCTCAGGGAGAGACCCAGTACTTC | CASSAQGETQYF
- | TRBD2 | TRBJ2-2 | TRBV10-3 | TGTGCCATCAGGGGGACTAGCGGGGGCCCGAACACCGGGGAGCTGTTTTTT | CAIRGTSGGPNTGELFF
- | TRBD1 | TRBJ2-1 | TRBV7-9 | TGTGCCAGCAGGCGGGGACAGGGGATCTACAATGAGCAGTTCTTC | CASRRGQGIYNEQFF
- | TRBD1 | TRBJ1-6 | TRBV6-5 | TGTGCCAGCAGTTACTCACTTCTAACCGACAGGGGGCTCCACTTT | CASSYSLLTDRGLHF
- | - | TRBJ1-2 | TRBV2 | TGTGCCAGCAGTGGGACAGTCAACTATGGCTACACCTTC | CASSGTVNYGYTF
- | - | TRBJ1-1 | TRBV4-1 | TGCGCCAGCAGCCATCTCGGACAGATCACTGAAGCTTTCTTT | CASSHLGQITEAFF
- | - | TRBJ2-1 | TRBV5-1 | TGCGCCAGCAGCCCCGCCCGACAGGGACTCTCCTACAATGAGCAGTTCTTC | CASSPARQGLSYNEQFF
- | - | TRBJ2-7 | TRBV30 | TGTGCCTGGAGTGTTGAGCCCTACGAGCAGTACTTC | CAWSVEPYEQYF
- | TRBD2 | TRBJ2-2 | TRBV4-1 | TGCGCCAGCAGCCAAGAGGGAGCGGGAGGCTCCCCCGGGGAGCTGTTTTTT | CASSQEGAGGSPGELFF
- | TRBD2 | TRBJ2-7 | TRBV7-2 | TGTGCCAGCAGTCCTCCCCGTCTAGCGGCGAGCTCCTACGAGCAGTACTTC | CASSPPRLAASSYEQYF
few | TRBD2 | TRBJ2-1 | TRBV11-3 | TGTGCCAGCAGCGCTAGCGGGGGCTACAATGAGCAGTTCTTC | CASSASGGYNEQFF
- | TRBD1 | TRBJ1-5 | TRBV2 | TGTGCCAGCAGCGGACAGGGGGCGAGAGGCCAGCCCCAGCATTTT | CASSGQGARGQPQHF
- | TRBD1 | TRBJ2-7 | TRBV29-1 | TGCAGCGTTATCCCAAGGTTATCAGGGGACAGAAACGAGCAGTACTTC | CSVIPRLSGDRNEQYF
few | TRBD2 | TRBJ2-1 | TRBV5-4 | TGTGCCAGCAGCTTGTTTATCAGGACTAGCGACAATGAGCAGTTCTTC | CASSLFIRTSDNEQFF
- | - | TRBJ2-5 | TRBV2 | TGTGCCAGCAGTGAGGGGCCCGAGACCCAGTACTTC | CASSEGPETQYF
- | - | TRBJ2-4 | TRBV29-1 | TGCAGCGTTGTATTAAACATTCAGTACTTC | CSVVLNIQYF
- | TRBD1 | TRBJ1-2 | TRBV7-8 | TGTGCCAGCAGCCTTGGACAGGGGACTTACTATGGCTACACCTTC | CASSLGQGTYYGYTF
- | - | TRBJ2-5 | TRBV6-4 | TGTGCCAGCAAACTCACCGCGGGACTTCGACAAGAGACCCAGTACTTC | CASKLTAGLRQETQYF
- | TRBD1 | TRBJ1-4 | TRBV25-1 | TGTGCCAGCAGACAGGGGGTGGATGAAAAACTGTTTTTT | CASRQGVDEKLFF